The T cell receptor (beta chain) described here comes from a study of tumor and adjacent non-tumor tissue in lung cancer. Study-wide results and caveats: Significantly higher TCR diversity was found in tumor than normal lung.

Germline CDR1 ENHRY, CDR2 SYGVKD. The CDR3 runs 14 residues. After removal of 6 bases from V and 5 bases from J, the junction contained 7 bases not matched to a gene. This clonotype was detected many times. What it recognizes is unknown. The template was RNA from unsorted bulk tissue. A modified ARM-PCR protocol with three rounds of nested PCR amplified TCRbeta. Each CDR3 protein is one row after TCRdb ran MiXCR on the multiplex PCR reads. The sample has about 66,000 distinct CDR3 sequences, less than 80% seen once. V gene TRBV10-3 combines with J gene TRBJ2-3; 8 positions match TRBD1. Sequencing input: lung tumor tissue. This receptor was obtained from a man aged 60 to 75 with non-small cell lung cancer. The CDR3 loop is CAIRSGGAIDTQYF. The CDR3 DNA reads TGTGCCATCAGGTCAGGGGGCGCGATAGATACGCAGTATTTT.